Given below is one T cell receptor beta chain in context. What it binds is not known. The data originate from a study of CXCR3-negative and CXCR3-positive naive CD8 T cells. General study points: CXCR3-positive naive cells carried more hydrophobic TRB CDR3s than CXCR3-negative naive cells did.

It was by 5' RACE with UMI labels that the TRB cDNA libraries were prepared. After re-calling the 5' RACE reads, TCRdb lists one entry per CDR3 protein, DNA absent. The sample is made up of nearly 110,000 distinct CDR3 sequences, and the top ten hold roughly 0.38% of it. This TCR derives from a human donor in good health. Some clones in this sample may be carry-over from other donors' samples. Sample: naive CXCR3+ CD8+ T cells from blood. Subset specified: CD45RO-CCR7+CD27+CD95- naive CD8+ T cells expressing CXCR3 (TNR3+).

CDR3 protein: CASSLVGFAYEQYF. The chain joins TRBV5-1 to TRBJ2-7. CDR1 SGHRS and CDR2 YFSETQ come from the germline V gene. The CDR3 sequence is 14 residues long.